These T cell receptor beta chains were read from a single sample in a study of T cell repertoires in aging, cancer and after chemotherapy. TCRdb ran MiXCR on the multiplex PCR reads and lists one entry per CDR3 protein. The top ten clones hold approximately 12% of a sample with about 5,100 distinct CDR3 sequences, roughly 27% of them seen once. Sequencing input: blood. Every receptor here comes from a human donor with a solid tumor. Each CDR3 is given with its conserved first and last residue. The D gene is left open where the match is weak. The listing skips clone size in some rows; elsewhere it reads once, few, many or a size class.

d_gene,v_gene,j_gene,len,abundance,CDR3nt,CDR3aa
.,TRBV24-1,TRBJ2-3,14,.,TGTGCCACCAGTGATACCCAGTTCACAGATACGCAGTATTTT,CATSDTQFTDTQYF
TRBD2,TRBV10-3,TRBJ2-1,19,.,TGTGCCATCAGTGAGATTCGGCTAGCGGGACGACGTGGGAGCAATGAGCAGTTCTTC,CAISEIRLAGRRGSNEQFF
.,TRBV5-6,TRBJ1-5,13,few,TGTGCCAGCAGCCGGGGCTCTAATCAGCCCCAGCATTTT,CASSRGSNQPQHF
TRBD1,TRBV4-1,TRBJ2-2,15,.,TGCGCCAGCAGACGGACAGGGGGGAACACCGGGGAGCTGTTTTTT,CASRRTGGNTGELFF
.,TRBV9,TRBJ2-5,14,.,TGTGCCAGCAGCGCTCCGGGACTCGGGGAGACCCAGTACTTC,CASSAPGLGETQYF
.,TRBV5-4,TRBJ2-3,14,.,TGTGCCAGCAGCTTGGACAGGGCGGCAGATACGCAGTATTTT,CASSLDRAADTQYF
TRBD1,TRBV13,TRBJ1-4,15,.,TGTGCCAGCAGCTTGGGGACAGCAACTAATGAAAAACTGTTTTTT,CASSLGTATNEKLFF
.,TRBV27,TRBJ2-5,14,few,TGTGCCAGCAGAGCCCCCGGAAGGGGCGAGACCCAGTACTTC,CASRAPGRGETQYF
.,TRBV20-1,TRBJ1-2,18,once,TGCATTGCTAGAGGCACCTTGACCTCGGACCCAGGGCGGGATGGCTACACCTTC,CIARGTLTSDPGRDGYTF
.,TRBV6-2/TRBV6-3,TRBJ1-1,13,medium-sized,TGTGCCAGCAGTTACTCGACGAACACTGAAGCTTTCTTT,CASSYSTNTEAFF
TRBD1,TRBV20-1,TRBJ2-1,13,few,TGCAGTGCCCGGACAGGGCAAGACAATGAGCAGTTCTTC,CSARTGQDNEQFF
TRBD1,TRBV12-3/TRBV12-4,TRBJ1-5,14,.,TGTGCCAGCAGGGGGGGACAGAACTATCAGCCCCAGCATTTT,CASRGGQNYQPQHF
.,TRBV5-6,TRBJ2-1,14,.,TGTGCCAGCAGCGTAGAAGGCTTCACGGTAGAGCAGTTCTTC,CASSVEGFTVEQFF
TRBD1,TRBV5-6,TRBJ2-7,17,.,TGTGCCAGCAGCACAGGATACGCACAGGGGGAGGCGTACGAGCAGTACTTC,CASSTGYAQGEAYEQYF
.,TRBV6-1,TRBJ2-7,12,few,TGTGCCAGCAGTGACTATTCGTACGAGCAGTACTTC,CASSDYSYEQYF
TRBD1,TRBV6-4,TRBJ2-2,15,few,TGTGCCAGCAGCCAGACAGGGGGATTCCACGGGGAGCTGTTTTTT,CASSQTGGFHGELFF
.,TRBV20-1,TRBJ2-7,14,few,TGCAGTGCTAGTTCGCAGTTGTCTACCTACGAGCAGTACTTC,CSASSQLSTYEQYF
.,TRBV27,TRBJ2-2,14,.,TGTGCCAGCAGTTCCCCAGGGGTATACGGGGAGCTGTTTTTT,CASSSPGVYGELFF
.,TRBV6-5,TRBJ1-1,13,.,TGTGCCAGCAGTATACCGGGGGGCACTGAAGCTTTCTTT,CASSIPGGTEAFF
.,TRBV18,TRBJ2-7,15,.,TGTGCCAGCTCACCAGGGGAGGGGGTTACCTACGAGCAGTACTTC,CASSPGEGVTYEQYF
.,TRBV5-4,TRBJ2-7,14,.,TGTGCCAGCAGCTCCTCGACGGAGGGACGGGAGCAGTACTTC,CASSSSTEGREQYF
TRBD1,TRBV27,TRBJ1-2,13,.,TGTGCCAGCAGTCCCTCGACAGGGAGAGGCTACACCTTC,CASSPSTGRGYTF
.,TRBV6-5,TRBJ2-7,14,.,TGTGCCAGCAGTTACTCGATGGGGTTCCACGAGCAGTACTTC,CASSYSMGFHEQYF
.,TRBV20-1,TRBJ1-1,13,.,TGCAGTGCTAGCGTCCGGGTTGGCACTGAAGCTTTCTTT,CSASVRVGTEAFF
.,TRBV6-5,TRBJ1-1,14,medium-sized,TGTGCCAGCAGTTACTCTCAGGGATACACTGAAGCTTTCTTT,CASSYSQGYTEAFF
TRBD1,TRBV19,TRBJ2-7,15,few,TGTGCCAGTAGCCATCCGGGACAGGGTATCGGCGAGCAGTACTTC,CASSHPGQGIGEQYF
TRBD2,TRBV7-3,TRBJ2-2,15,.,TGTGCCAGCAGCCTGGGGACTAGCGGGACCGGGGAGCTGTTTTTT,CASSLGTSGTGELFF
.,TRBV27,TRBJ2-1,14,few,TGTGCCAGCAGTTTTTTAGGGAATCACAATGAGCAGTTCTTC,CASSFLGNHNEQFF
TRBD1,TRBV19,TRBJ1-5,15,medium-sized,TGTGCCAGTACCGGGGGACAGGGAGGCAATCAGCCCCAGCATTTT,CASTGGQGGNQPQHF
TRBD2,TRBV27,TRBJ2-7,13,.,TGTGCCAGCCTGCGACCGGGGGGAGGCGAGCAGTACTTC,CASLRPGGGEQYF
.,TRBV19,TRBJ2-2,14,few,TGTGCCACCAGGAGAAGGGAAGGGACCGGGGAGCTGTTTTTT,CATRRREGTGELFF
.,TRBV12-3/TRBV12-4,TRBJ1-1,14,few,TGTGCCAGCCAAGTGAGGAGATTGGACACTGAAGCTTTCTTT,CASQVRRLDTEAFF
.,TRBV28,TRBJ2-3,13,.,TGTGCCAGCGTGGCAGGGGGCACAGATACGCAGTATTTT,CASVAGGTDTQYF